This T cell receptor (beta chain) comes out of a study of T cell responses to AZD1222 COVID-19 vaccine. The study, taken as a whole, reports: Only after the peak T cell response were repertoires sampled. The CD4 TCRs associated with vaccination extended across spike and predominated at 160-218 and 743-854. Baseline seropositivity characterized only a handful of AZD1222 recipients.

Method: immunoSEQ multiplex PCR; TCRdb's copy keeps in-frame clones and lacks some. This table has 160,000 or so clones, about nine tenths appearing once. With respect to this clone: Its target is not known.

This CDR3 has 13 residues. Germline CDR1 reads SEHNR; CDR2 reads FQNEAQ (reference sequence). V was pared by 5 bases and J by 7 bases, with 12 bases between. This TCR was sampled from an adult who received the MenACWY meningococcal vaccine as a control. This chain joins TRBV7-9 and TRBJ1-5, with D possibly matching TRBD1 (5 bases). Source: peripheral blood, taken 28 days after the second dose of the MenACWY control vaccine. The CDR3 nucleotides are TGTGCCAGCAGCACCCGGGACGCCCAGCCCCAGCATTTT. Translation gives CASSTRDAQPQHF.